This TCR beta chain was captured by sequencing in a study of cytomegalovirus exposure and HLA in healthy donors. As to this clone: What it binds is unknown.

Produced via immunoSEQ multiplex PCR; TCRdb's table is partial and in-frame only. The sample carries about 180,000 clones, about 83% recorded once. Study results and caveats: Clusters of TCRs from the first cohort tended to co-occur in the 120 or so validation repertoires (as a later analysis found). Accounts indicate the classifier identified cytomegalovirus status with strong specificity and sensitivity. Overall, around 160 TCR beta chains were annotated as cytomegalovirus-associated.

The CDR3 extends over 19 amino acids. The donors were in the approximately 120-subject validation cohort, distinct from the approximately 700-subject first cohort. The sequencing input was PBMCs. This chain connects TRBV21-1 to TRBJ2-7; the table's D call, TRBD2, was not checked against the DNA. TRBV21-1 is a known pseudogene. The source is a woman aged 30 to 39 in good health and CMV-seronegative. The CDR3 sequence: CASSGTLGFRGGEFYEQYF. The CDR3 coding sequence is TGTGCCAGCAGTGGCACTCTCGGGTTTCGGGGGGGTGAATTCTACGAGCAGTACTTC.